These 26 T cell receptor beta chains were all obtained from the same sample, sequenced in a study of cytomegalovirus exposure and HLA in healthy donors. The PCR was carried out with 60 Vbeta primers and 13 Jbeta primers. Only in-frame clones appear in the TCRdb table, and some are missing; sequencing was by immunoSEQ multiplex PCR. The table has some 66,000 clones, roughly 80% seen once. The sequencing input was PBMCs. These receptors were collected from a woman aged 25 to 39 in good health and CMV-seronegative.

This sequence joins TRBV19 and TRBJ1-2, with no clear D. The CDR3 has 14 residues. The germline V and J ends were trimmed by 2 bases and 2 bases, with 9 bases remaining between them. Germline CDR1 reads LNHDA; CDR2 reads SQIVND (reference sequence). The CDR3 nucleotides read TGTGCCAGTAGTATAATTGGAGGGAACTATGGCTACACCTTC. Its translation is CASSIIGGNYGYTF.

The chain is built from TRBV6-1 and TRBJ1-4; a weak D match, TRBD1 (6 bases). The CDR3 contains 16 residues. Looked up from germline, CDR1 is MNHNS and CDR2 is SASEGT. The germline V and J ends were trimmed by 0 bases and 6 bases, with 14 bases remaining between them. The CDR3 spells CASSEAPDRRDEKLFF. The CDR3 DNA is TGTGCCAGCAGTGAAGCGCCAGACAGGCGAGATGAAAAACTGTTTTTT.

In this sample, this clone turned up once. V and J are TRBV30 and TRBJ1-2; D is undetermined. The CDR3 totals 12 residues. Looked up from germline, CDR1 is GTSNPN and CDR2 is SVGIG (reference sequence). V was trimmed by 0 bases and J by 6 bases, leaving 8 bases between them. The CDR3 reads CAWSVGGNGYTF. The CDR3 DNA sequence: TGTGCCTGGAGTGTTGGAGGGAATGGCTACACCTTC.

The rearrangement joins TRBV19 to TRBJ1-5, with TRBD1 matching over 7 bases. The germline gives CDR1 LNHDA, CDR2 SQIVND (reference sequence). The CDR3 contains 15 residues. Losses at the gene ends were 6 bases for V and 3 bases for J; bases not matched to a gene: 8. CDR3 region: CASSGEQGNNQPQHF. DNA of the CDR3: TGTGCCAGTAGCGGGGAACAGGGGAACAATCAGCCCCAGCATTTT.

This chain joins TRBV30 and TRBJ1-2; D is unresolved. Deletions cut 2 bases from V and 6 bases from J, with 10 bases between. This CDR3 region has 12 residues. Germline assignment: CDR1 GTSNPN and CDR2 SVGIG (reference sequence). DNA for the CDR3: TGTGCCTGGAGTTGGGCAGTGGATGGCTACACCTTC. Its protein product is CAWSWAVDGYTF.

V gene TRBV7-2 combines with J gene TRBJ1-2, with D possibly TRBD1 on 5 matching bases. Trimming stripped 1 base from V and 6 bases from J, with 12 bases between. CDR3 length: 14 amino acids. Looked up from germline, CDR1 is SGHTA and CDR2 is FQGNSA. The CDR3 spells CASSLGAGRDGYTF. CDR3 DNA: TGTGCCAGCAGCTTAGGTGCGGGGCGCGATGGCTACACCTTC.

V gene TRBV13 combines with J gene TRBJ1-2; 8 positions agree with TRBD1. Unmatched junction bases numbered 3, after V lost 0 bases and J lost 12 bases. The V gene's germline CDR1 is PRHDT and CDR2 FYEKMQ (reference sequence). The CDR3 sequence is 12 residues long. CDR3 loop: CASSLGGQGHTF. The DNA for the CDR3 is TGTGCCAGCAGCTTAGGAGGACAGGGACACACCTTC.

This rearrangement joins TRBV5-5 to TRBJ2-7; D remains unclear. Trimming removed 3 bases from V and 1 base from J, with 11 bases in between. CDR3 size: 14 residues. CDR1 is SGHKS, CDR2 YYEKEE, per germline (reference sequence). CDR3 sequence (DNA): TGTGCCAGCAGCTCTTCAACACCTTCCTACGAGCAGTACTTC. Its translation: CASSSSTPSYEQYF.

V and J are TRBV4-1 and TRBJ1-2; 12 bases agree with TRBD1. CDR1 MGHRA and CDR2 YSYEKL come from the germline V gene. CDR3 length: 15 residues. V lost 4 bases to trimming and J lost 7 bases; unmatched junction nucleotides: 7. The CDR3 spells CASSPEGTGGRGYTF. CDR3 DNA sequence: TGCGCCAGCAGCCCAGAGGGGACAGGGGGCCGTGGCTACACCTTC.

The CDR3: CASSGSTGGTEAFF. Here the CDR3 DNA reads TGTGCCAGCAGCGGTTCGACAGGGGGAACTGAAGCTTTCTTT. V is TRBV21-1 and J is TRBJ1-1; the table's D call, TRBD1, was not checked against the DNA. TRBV21-1 is recorded as a pseudogene. The CDR3 sequence is 14 residues long.

The J gene is TRBJ2-7, the V gene TRBV10-3; 9 nucleotides align to TRBD1. J was trimmed by 6 bases and V by 4 bases; bases with no gene match: 4. The germline gives CDR1 ENHRY, CDR2 SYGVKD. This CDR3 spans 13 amino acids. This CDR3 reads CAISGLTGGEQYF. CDR3 DNA: TGTGCCATCAGTGGGTTGACAGGGGGCGAGCAGTACTTC.

This clone has just a few counts. J is TRBJ1-3 and V is TRBV19; TRBD1 matches at 11 bases. Trimming at V came to 7 bases and at J to 7 bases, leaving 9 bases not matched to a gene. The CDR3 has 15 amino acids. Germline V gene lookup returns CDR1 LNHDA and CDR2 SQIVND (reference sequence). The CDR3 reads CASISPGTGGNTIYF. Written as DNA, the CDR3 is TGTGCCAGTATCTCCCCCGGGACAGGGGGTAACACCATATATTTT.

This rearrangement joins TRBV2 to TRBJ2-7; maybe TRBD1 (6 bases). The V and J ends lost 1 base and 7 bases respectively, with 8 bases between them. Germline values: CDR1 SNHLY, CDR2 FYNNEI. The CDR3 has 12 amino acids. In DNA, the CDR3 is TGTGCCAGCAGTGAAGAGGACAGTGAGCAGTACTTC. Protein sequence: CASSEEDSEQYF.

The V gene is TRBV28, the J gene TRBJ2-7; 10 bases map to TRBD1. The trim removed 5 bases at V and 7 bases at J, leaving 5 bases unmatched. The CDR3 sequence is 13 residues long. In germline, CDR1 is MDHEN, CDR2 SYDVKM. This CDR3 reads CASSLPGQGEQYF. CDR3 coding DNA: TGTGCCAGCAGTCTCCCGGGACAGGGGGAGCAGTACTTC.

This clone was detected only a few times. The V call is TRBV6-6, the J call TRBJ1-2, with 10 bases fitting TRBD1. Germline V gives CDR1 MNHNY, CDR2 SVGAGI (reference sequence). The CDR3 length is 16 residues. Trimming cost V 2 bases and J 7 bases; bases outside gene matches: 10. In nucleotides, the CDR3 is TGTGCCAGCAGTTACCGGGACAGGGGTCCCCGGGGTGGCTACACCTTC. Its translation is CASSYRDRGPRGGYTF.

The chain is built from TRBV19 and TRBJ2-1, with no clear D. V dropped 3 bases and J dropped 6 bases, with 6 bases sitting between them. CDR1 is LNHDA and CDR2 is SQIVND in the germline V gene (reference sequence). The CDR3 extends over 12 amino acids. The CDR3 sequence is CASSIVSNEQFF. The CDR3 nucleotides are TGTGCCAGTAGTATTGTCAGCAATGAGCAGTTCTTC.

The chain recombines TRBV10-1 with TRBJ1-2; 7 positions agree with TRBD1. The CDR3 spans 14 residues. The germline gives CDR1 WNHNN, CDR2 SYGVQD (reference sequence). V lost 4 bases and J lost 3; bases outside the gene matches: 5. Written as DNA, the CDR3 is TGCGCCAGCAGTGGACAGGGAAGGGACTATGGCTACACCTTC. Amino acid sequence: CASSGQGRDYGYTF.

The CDR3 DNA reads as TGTGCCAGCAGCTTAGTCGAAGGGAGGGACACTGAAGCTTTCTTT. Translated, it gives CASSLVEGRDTEAFF. The rearrangement uses TRBV7-9 and TRBJ1-1; D gene ambiguous. There are 15 residues in the CDR3. Germline-derived CDR1 and CDR2 are SEHNR and FQNEAQ (reference sequence). V was pared by 1 base and J by 3 bases, with 12 bases between.

This clone was counted a few times. The rearrangement links TRBV7-2 to TRBJ2-3; the match to TRBD2 covers 8 bases. The CDR3 is 18 amino acids. Trimming cost V 2 bases and J 3 bases; bases outside gene matches: 13. Germline CDR1 and CDR2: SGHTA and FQGNSA. The CDR3 loop reads CASSLLLRTSSGTDTQYF. CDR3 nucleotide sequence: TGTGCCAGCAGCTTATTGCTTCGGACTAGCTCTGGGACAGATACGCAGTATTTT.

The rearrangement joins TRBV5-1 to TRBJ2-5; no reliable D call. CDR1 and CDR2 from the germline V gene are SGHRS and YFSETQ. The CDR3 contains 13 residues. Trimming took 0 bases from V and 5 from J, leaving 8 bases between them. DNA for the CDR3: TGCGCCAGCAGCTTGGTCGCGAGCGAGACCCAGTACTTC. This codes for CASSLVASETQYF.

The chain employs TRBV28 and TRBJ2-1; unclear D gene. Germline CDR1 and CDR2: MDHEN and SYDVKM. The CDR3 sequence is 15 residues long. Trimming stripped 2 bases from V and 6 bases from J, with 14 bases between. As DNA, the CDR3 is TGTGCCAGCAGTTTAGGGCAGGCGCTGGGCAATGAGCAGTTCTTC. Encoded protein: CASSLGQALGNEQFF.

The rearrangement links TRBV7-2 to TRBJ2-5; D is possibly TRBD2 (7 bases). V was shortened by 4 bases and J by 4 bases, with 16 bases between the two germline ends. The CDR3 extends over 15 amino acids. Germline assignment: CDR1 SGHTA and CDR2 FQGNSA. In DNA form, the CDR3 reads TGTGCCAGCAGCTCGTTTGGGGGGGCCAGAGAGACCCAGTACTTC. Protein: CASSSFGGARETQYF. Looking up the rest from reference TRBV7-2 and TRBJ2-5 gives the full variable domain: GAGVSQSPSNKVTEKGKDVELRCDPISGHTALYWYRQSLGQGLEFLIYFQGNSAPDKSGLPSDRFSAERTGGSVSTLTIQRTQQEDSAVYLCASSSFGGARETQYFGPGTRLLVL.

V and J are TRBV7-2 and TRBJ2-7; 7 bases fit TRBD2. Germline V gives CDR1 SGHTA, CDR2 FQGNSA. J was trimmed by 0 bases and V by 3 bases; bases with no gene match: 2. The CDR3 runs to 14 residues. Here the CDR3 reads CASSFQRDSYEQYF. As DNA, the CDR3 is TGTGCCAGCAGCTTCCAGCGGGACTCCTACGAGCAGTACTTC.

V gene TRBV9 combines with J gene TRBJ1-3; maybe TRBD1 (6 bases). V lost 4 bases and J lost 1, with 12 bases in between. CDR1 is SGDLS, CDR2 YYNGEE, per germline. This CDR3 has 15 residues. In nucleotides, the CDR3 is TGTGCCAGCAGCTATCAGACAGGTTCTGGAAACACCATATATTTT. Protein product: CASSYQTGSGNTIYF.

The chain has TRBV9 and TRBJ2-5; 7 bases align to TRBD2. Germline CDR1 reads SGDLS; CDR2 reads YYNGEE. V lost 0 bases, J lost 4 bases, and 9 bases stayed unmatched. The CDR3 contains 16 residues. CDR3 coding DNA: TGTGCCAGCAGCGTAGGAAGCGGGACGCATGCAGAGACCCAGTACTTC. Translated: CASSVGSGTHAETQYF.

The chain employs TRBV4-1 and TRBJ1-1; 7 nucleotides agree with TRBD1. This CDR3 has 18 residues. Per germline, CDR1 MGHRA and CDR2 YSYEKL. V trimming: 0 bases; J trimming: 3 bases; junction bases outside the gene matches: 13. The DNA for the CDR3 is TGCGCCAGCAGCCAAGATCTAAGACAGGGAGGTTTAGACACTGAAGCTTTCTTT. Translating gives CASSQDLRQGGLDTEAFF.